This T cell receptor beta chain was recorded in a study of spatial heterogeneity in lung cancer. The sample holds many counts of this clonotype. Stated time point: blood at routine non-recurrence follow-up after resection. TCRdb re-analysed the 5' RACE reads in MiXCR, keeping a single row per CDR3 protein. The table lists around 18,000 distinct CDR3 sequences, about 8.9% of them singletons, with more than 20% in the top ten. The CDR3 is 19 residues long. V shed 4 bases, J shed 2 bases, and the junction held 17 bases outside the gene matches. CDR1 is MGHRA and CDR2 is YSYEKL in the germline V gene. The chain combines TRBV4-1 with TRBJ2-4; 7 bases fit TRBD2. The sequencing here drew on PBMCs, taken at follow-up. The TCR was taken from a male donor with early-stage non-small cell lung cancer. CDR3 nucleotide sequence: TGCGCCAGCAGCCCCTTACTAGCGACCACTACTTCGACCAAAAACATTCAGTACTTC. It yields the protein CASSPLLATTTSTKNIQYF.